One and the same sample provided the 29 T cell receptor beta chains below, sequenced in a study of shared clonotypes between healthy human individuals (dated by TCRdb to about 2020). Library prep was done by the immunoSEQ multiplex PCR assay. TCRdb obtained this table from immuneACCESS and retained in-frame rearrangements with V and J assigned. These tables miss some clones; where compared with another copy, unresolved V genes account for less than half of the shortfall, and the remainder is unexplained. This sample is represented by 1.4 million to 1.5 million clones; over 95% of them were singletons. The leading ten clones occupy approximately 1.1% of the sample. What was sequenced was naive CD4+ T cells sorted from blood. Explained via the paper, the cell subset or site label denotes: CD45RA+ positively selected. The receptor set was obtained from a man aged 30 to 39 in good health.

The chain is built from TRBV5-1 and TRBJ1-1, with unresolved D. The CDR3 consists of 14 residues. V was trimmed by 5 bases and J by 0 bases, leaving 11 bases between them. From germline, CDR1 is SGHRS and CDR2 YFSETQ. In DNA form, the CDR3 reads TGCGCCAGCAGAGAAGGGATTATGAACACTGAAGCTTTCTTT. Translating gives CASREGIMNTEAFF. The whole variable domain, remainder taken from reference TRBV5-1 and TRBJ1-1, is KAGVTQTPRYLIKTRGQQVTLSCSPISGHRSVSWYQQTPGQGLQFLFEYFSETQRNKGNFPGRFSGRQFSNSRSEMNVSTLELGDSALYLCASREGIMNTEAFFGQGTRLTVV.

The V call is TRBV7-2, the J call TRBJ2-1; possibly TRBD1 or TRBD2 for D (5 bases each). CDR1 is SGHTA and CDR2 is FQGNSA in the germline V gene. This CDR3 comprises 14 residues. V dropped 4 bases and J dropped 7 bases, with 14 bases sitting between them. DNA for the CDR3: TGTGCCAGCAGCTCGGCTAAGAGGGGTAATGAGCAGTTCTTC. Protein product: CASSSAKRGNEQFF.

This clone turned up a few times. The chain employs TRBV10-1 and TRBJ2-2, with unresolved D. CDR1 is WNHNN and CDR2 is SYGVQD in the germline V gene (reference sequence). There are 14 residues in the CDR3. V lost 6 bases to trimming and J lost 2 bases, with 10 bases between them. The CDR3 nucleotides read TGCGCCAGCAGCGACCTCGTCAACACCGGGGAGCTGTTTTTT. Amino acid sequence: CASSDLVNTGELFF.

The chain links TRBV28 to TRBJ2-7; D is possibly TRBD2 (6 bases). CDR3 length: 12 amino acids. The V and J ends lost 3 bases and 6 bases respectively, with 9 bases between them. Germline V lookup: CDR1 MDHEN, CDR2 SYDVKM. The DNA for the CDR3 is TGTGCCAGCAGTTTTGCGGGGTCCGAGCAGTACTTC. The encoded protein is CASSFAGSEQYF.

This clone was recorded only once. The V and J genes are TRBV5-4 and TRBJ2-7; TRBD2 aligns across 13 bases. CDR1 SGHNT and CDR2 YYREEE come from the germline V gene (reference sequence). V lost 3 bases, J lost 0 bases, and 6 bases stayed unmatched. CDR3 length equals 17 residues. CDR3 bases: TGTGCCAGCAGCTCTGGGACTAGCGGGATCCCCTCCTACGAGCAGTACTTC. It translates to CASSSGTSGIPSYEQYF.

The V gene is TRBV7-2, the J gene TRBJ2-1; D is uncertain. The CDR3 is 14 residues long. Trimming took 5 bases from V and 2 from J, leaving 10 bases between them. Germline CDR1 reads SGHTA; CDR2 reads FQGNSA. CDR3 sequence: CASSRPPPYNEQFF. CDR3 nucleotide sequence: TGTGCCAGCAGCCGACCCCCCCCCTACAATGAGCAGTTCTTC.

V gene TRBV28 combines with J gene TRBJ1-2, with D unclear. CDR1 and CDR2 from the germline V gene are MDHEN and SYDVKM. V was shortened by 7 bases and J by 5 bases, with 20 bases between the two germline ends. The CDR3 is 15 amino acids. Here the CDR3 reads CASNQAPATFYGYTF. The CDR3 DNA reads as TGTGCCAGCAACCAGGCCCCAGCCACCTTTTATGGCTACACCTTC.

The V gene is TRBV27, the J gene TRBJ1-1; a weak D match, TRBD1 (6 bases). Germline-derived CDR1 and CDR2 are MNHEY and SMNVEV (reference sequence). The ends were cut back, 5 bases at V and 1 base at J, with 14 bases in the middle. This CDR3 contains 15 residues. The CDR3 DNA reads TGTGCCAGCAGTGAAGACAACAGGGAGAACACTGAAGCTTTCTTT. It yields the protein CASSEDNRENTEAFF.

V is TRBV18 and J is TRBJ2-4; TRBD1 aligns across 7 bases. Trimming removed 3 bases from V and 0 bases from J; junction bases left unmatched: 11. Germline CDR1 reads KGHSH; CDR2 reads LQKENI. The CDR3 is 18 residues long. This CDR3 reads CASSPTGTAHLAKNIQYF. For the CDR3, the DNA is TGTGCCAGCTCACCGACCGGGACAGCCCATTTAGCCAAAAACATTCAGTACTTC. Together with reference TRBV18 and TRBJ2-4, the CDR3 gives the full variable domain: NAGVMQNPRHLVRRRGQEARLRCSPMKGHSHVYWYRQLPEEGLKFMVYLQKENIIDESGMPKERFSAEFPKEGPSILRIQQVVRGDSAAYFCASSPTGTAHLAKNIQYFGAGTRLSVL.

This clone was seen just once. V usage is TRBV25-1 and J usage is TRBJ2-5; D is unclear. CDR1 is MGHDK and CDR2 is SYGVNS in the germline V gene. The CDR3 has 13 amino acids. V shed 6 bases and J shed 5 bases, with 13 bases lying between them. Written as DNA, the CDR3 is TGTGCCAGCAGCCTAAGGACGAGGGAGACCCAGTACTTC. The encoded protein is CASSLRTRETQYF. The full variable domain, with the rest looked up from reference TRBV25-1 and TRBJ2-5, is EADIYQTPRYLVIGTGKKITLECSQTMGHDKMYWYQQDPGMELHLIHYSYGVNSTEKGDLSSESTVSRIRTEHFPLTLESARPSHTSQYLCASSLRTRETQYFGPGTRLLVL.

V gene TRBV28 combines with J gene TRBJ2-1; 7 nucleotides match TRBD2. The V gene end was trimmed by 3 bases and the J gene end by 0 bases; junction bases not matched to a gene: 2. The CDR3 is 15 amino acids. The V gene's germline CDR1 is MDHEN and CDR2 SYDVKM. The CDR3 protein is CASSFAGVSYNEQFF. CDR3 nucleotides: TGTGCCAGCAGTTTCGCGGGGGTCTCCTACAATGAGCAGTTCTTC.

The rearrangement links TRBV27 to TRBJ2-7; 8 bases align to TRBD2. The CDR3 extends over 15 amino acids. With V trimmed by 4 bases and J by 2 bases, 7 bases remained unmatched. Germline CDR1 MNHEY, CDR2 SMNVEV (reference sequence). The CDR3 sequence is CASSWSGSGTYEQYF. The CDR3 DNA sequence: TGTGCCAGCAGTTGGAGCGGGAGCGGTACCTACGAGCAGTACTTC.

This chain links TRBV18 with TRBJ2-1; 13 bases agree with TRBD2. Looked up from germline, CDR1 is KGHSH and CDR2 is LQKENI. The junction had 14 bases not matched to a gene; V was cut back by 3 bases and J by 6 bases. CDR3 size: 19 residues. The CDR3 DNA follows: TGTGCCAGCTCACCTTTAGGAAGGACTAGCGGGAGACGTCGCAATGAGCAGTTCTTC. It encodes CASSPLGRTSGRRRNEQFF.

This clone was seen once. The chain recombines TRBV29-1 with TRBJ2-7; 10 positions match TRBD1. CDR3 length: 14 residues. The germline V gene encodes CDR1 SQVTM and CDR2 ANQGSEA. V lost 8 bases to trimming and J lost 1 base; unmatched junction nucleotides: 8. The CDR3 nucleotides are TGCAGCACGGACGGACAGGGGGGGTCCTACGAGCAGTACTTC. This sequence encodes CSTDGQGGSYEQYF.

The chain uses TRBV29-1 and TRBJ1-1, with D possibly TRBD1 on 5 matching bases. The germline V gene encodes CDR1 SQVTM and CDR2 ANQGSEA. CDR3 size: 13 residues. V shed 3 bases and J shed 1 base, with 9 bases lying between them. CDR3 in amino acids: CSVDLTGNTEAFF. In DNA form, the CDR3 reads TGCAGCGTTGATCTTACAGGGAACACTGAAGCTTTCTTT.

The chain joins TRBV6-5 to TRBJ2-3; D is uncertain. The CDR3 loop spans 14 amino acids. V lost 5 bases and J lost 4, with 13 bases in between. CDR1 and CDR2 (germline): MNHEY, SVGAGI. CDR3 in amino acids: CASSRRLRPDTQYF. CDR3 DNA: TGTGCCAGCAGTCGTCGATTACGGCCAGATACGCAGTATTTT.

This sequence joins TRBV7-2 and TRBJ2-1, with D perhaps TRBD2 (6 bases). The CDR3 loop spans 15 amino acids. Trimming shortened V by 5 bases and J by 3 bases, and 14 bases separated the two germline ends. Germline CDR1 is SGHTA and CDR2 is FQGNSA. The CDR3 DNA reads TGTGCCAGCAGCCGACTAGGCGGCGTCTACAATGAGCAGTTCTTC. Amino acid sequence: CASSRLGGVYNEQFF. The full variable domain, rest sourced from reference TRBV7-2 and TRBJ2-1, is GAGVSQSPSNKVTEKGKDVELRCDPISGHTALYWYRQSLGQGLEFLIYFQGNSAPDKSGLPSDRFSAERTGGSVSTLTIQRTQQEDSAVYLCASSRLGGVYNEQFFGPGTRLTVL.

This clone was seen a handful of times. The chain carries TRBV10-2 and TRBJ2-7; no clear D gene. Trimming pared 6 bases from V and 3 bases from J, leaving 6 bases between. CDR3 length: 11 amino acids. CDR1 WSHSY and CDR2 SAAADI come from the germline V gene. The chain's CDR3 is CASSKDYEQYF. The CDR3 region has the DNA TGCGCCAGCAGCAAAGACTACGAGCAGTACTTC.

The V call is TRBV19, the J call TRBJ1-5; 7 positions match TRBD1. Per germline, CDR1 LNHDA and CDR2 SQIVND (reference sequence). The length of the CDR3 is 16 residues. The J segment lost 4 bases and the V segment lost 5 bases, leaving 11 bases of the junction unmatched. CDR3 protein: CASSFVGRGSNQPQHF. The CDR3 nucleotides read TGTGCCAGTAGTTTCGTGGGCAGGGGGTCGAATCAGCCCCAGCATTTT. Together with reference TRBV19 and TRBJ1-5, the CDR3 gives the full variable domain: DGGITQSPKYLFRKEGQNVTLSCEQNLNHDAMYWYRQDPGQGLRLIYYSQIVNDFQKGDIAEGYSVSREKKESFPLTVTSAQKNPTAFYLCASSFVGRGSNQPQHFGDGTRLSIL.

This clone was picked up one time. Other DNA sequences of this sample code for an identical CDR3. V and J are TRBV29-1 and TRBJ2-5; 8 nucleotides agree with TRBD2. V dropped 6 bases and J dropped 5; count of bases not matched to a gene: 5. The CDR3 length is 12 residues. CDR1 is SQVTM and CDR2 is ANQGSEA in the germline V gene. Here the CDR3 reads CSVSRGGETQYF. CDR3 bases: TGCAGCGTCTCCCGGGGGGGGGAGACCCAGTACTTC.

Of note for this clone: This CDR3 is also generated by other DNA sequences in the sample. The chain links TRBV9 to TRBJ2-7; possibly TRBD1 for D (6 bases). This CDR3 has 14 amino acids. V dropped 1 base and J dropped 0 bases, with 8 bases sitting between them. Looked up from germline, CDR1 is SGDLS and CDR2 is YYNGEE. CDR3 sequence: CASSVSGASYEQYF. Here the CDR3 DNA reads TGTGCCAGCAGCGTATCAGGGGCCTCCTACGAGCAGTACTTC.

This clone turned up a few times. V usage is TRBV19 and J usage is TRBJ1-3; D is possibly TRBD1 (5 bases). Germline V gene sequence: CDR1 LNHDA, CDR2 SQIVND (reference sequence). V was trimmed by 5 bases and J by 2 bases, leaving 10 bases between them. This CDR3 is built from 14 residues. The CDR3 spells CASSRGGPGNTIYF. The CDR3 region has the DNA TGTGCCAGTAGTCGTGGGGGTCCTGGAAACACCATATATTTT.

The chain recombines TRBV10-3 with TRBJ1-2, with a possible D match to TRBD1 (6 bases). The CDR3 has 15 residues. Germline lookup yields CDR1 ENHRY and CDR2 SYGVKD. With 0 bases removed from V and 6 bases from J, the gap between germline ends came to 14 bases. Written as DNA, the CDR3 is TGTGCCATCAGTGAGTCCAAAGACAGGCTCAATGGCTACACCTTC. This translates into CAISESKDRLNGYTF.

The chain has TRBV29-1 and TRBJ1-2; D is uncertain. Trimming left V 7 bases short and J 4 bases short, with 13 bases between. Germline V CDR1 and CDR2: SQVTM, ANQGSEA. The CDR3 consists of 12 residues. The CDR3 here is CSAFGSSYGYTF. CDR3 coding DNA: TGCAGCGCCTTTGGCTCTTCCTATGGCTACACCTTC.

The CDR3 coding sequence is TGCAGTGCCCCGACTGTCTACGAGCAGTACTTC. This gives the protein CSAPTVYEQYF. J is TRBJ2-7 and V is TRBV20-1, with unresolved D. The germline gives CDR1 DFQATT, CDR2 SNEGSKA (reference sequence). The germline V and J ends were trimmed by 6 bases and 3 bases, with 9 bases remaining between them. This CDR3 is 11 amino acids long.

The chain carries TRBV28 and TRBJ1-2; D might be TRBD1 (6 bases). This CDR3 spans 17 amino acids. CDR1 MDHEN and CDR2 SYDVKM come from the germline V gene. Between the trimmed V and J ends, which lost 2 bases and 5 bases, there was a span of 21 bases. The CDR3 loop reads CASSLKQGLGGLYGYTF. Written as DNA, the CDR3 is TGTGCCAGCAGTTTAAAACAGGGTTTAGGGGGATTGTATGGCTACACCTTC.

The rearrangement uses TRBV4-1 and TRBJ2-7; 7 bases agree with TRBD1. The CDR3 totals 14 residues. Germline values: CDR1 MGHRA, CDR2 YSYEKL. V trimming: 6 bases; J trimming: 6 bases; junction bases outside the gene matches: 11. The CDR3 nucleotides read TGCGCCAGCAGTCAATCAGGGGGAAGGCGCGAGCAGTACTTC. Translation gives CASSQSGGRREQYF.

Comment on this clone: This specimen includes other DNA sequences encoding the same CDR3. The rearrangement links TRBV29-1 to TRBJ2-5; TRBD1 or TRBD2 may be the D gene (6 bases each). The V and J ends lost 6 bases and 1 base respectively, with 9 bases between them. Germline V gives CDR1 SQVTM, CDR2 ANQGSEA. The CDR3 runs to 12 residues. The CDR3 DNA reads as TGCAGCGTGGGGGGCCTCCAAGAGACCCAGTACTTC. It yields the protein CSVGGLQETQYF.

The chain recombines TRBV5-5 with TRBJ2-5; a weak D match, TRBD2 (8 bases). This CDR3 spans 15 amino acids. Looked up from germline, CDR1 is SGHKS and CDR2 is YYEKEE (reference sequence). V lost 5 bases and J lost 5, with 19 bases in between. The DNA of the CDR3 is TGTGCCAGCAGAATAGGACTAGCAGGGGGGGAGACCCAGTACTTC. It is translated as CASRIGLAGGETQYF.